Listed below are T cell receptor beta chains from one sample, sequenced in a study of blood T cell repertoires in COVID-19. Clones were sequenced by immunoSEQ multiplex PCR, and TCRdb holds only the in-frame ones, with some missing. The data hold roughly 290,000 clones, with roughly four fifths observed a single time. Sequenced input: peripheral blood. These receptors all stem from a person in their 70s with COVID-19, enrolled during active disease. Each CDR3 is given with its conserved first and last residue. Fields, in order: J gene, CDR3 length, V gene, D gene, clone size, CDR3 protein, CDR3 DNA. D genes are given only for firm matches. Clone size is given for some rows only: seen once, a few or many times, or a class if the clone is expanded.

J gene: TRBJ2-7
CDR3 length: 15
V gene: TRBV27
D gene: TRBD2
clone size: few
CDR3 protein: CASSLNRASGYEQYF
CDR3 DNA: TGTGCCAGCAGTTTAAACCGAGCTAGCGGGTACGAGCAGTACTTC

J gene: TRBJ2-7
CDR3 length: 19
V gene: TRBV4-1
D gene: TRBD2
clone size: .
CDR3 protein: CASSQTTGLTSGENYEQYF
CDR3 DNA: TGCGCCAGCAGCCAAACGACAGGCCTGACTAGCGGGGAGAACTACGAGCAGTACTTC

J gene: TRBJ2-3
CDR3 length: 13
V gene: TRBV12-3/TRBV12-4
D gene: .
clone size: .
CDR3 protein: CASSSHRTDTQYF
CDR3 DNA: TGTGCCAGCAGTTCACACCGCACAGATACGCAGTATTTT

J gene: TRBJ1-5
CDR3 length: 18
V gene: TRBV18
D gene: .
clone size: .
CDR3 protein: CASSPPRGLEGLNQPQHF
CDR3 DNA: TGTGCCAGCTCACCACCACGGGGCCTGGAGGGCCTCAATCAGCCCCAGCATTTT

J gene: TRBJ2-1
CDR3 length: 14
V gene: TRBV24-1
D gene: TRBD2
clone size: once
CDR3 protein: CATSAGLAGNEQFF
CDR3 DNA: TGTGCCACCAGTGCAGGACTAGCGGGCAATGAGCAGTTCTTC

J gene: TRBJ2-7
CDR3 length: 11
V gene: TRBV20-1
D gene: .
clone size: .
CDR3 protein: CSARQGYEQYF
CDR3 DNA: TGCAGTGCTAGACAGGGCTACGAGCAGTACTTC

J gene: TRBJ2-7
CDR3 length: 16
V gene: TRBV7-2
D gene: TRBD2
clone size: few
CDR3 protein: CASSPQTSGSSGKQYF
CDR3 DNA: TGTGCCAGCAGCCCGCAAACTAGCGGGAGTTCTGGTAAGCAGTACTTC

J gene: TRBJ1-5
CDR3 length: 15
V gene: TRBV10-3
D gene: TRBD1
clone size: .
CDR3 protein: CAISEHTGASQPQHF
CDR3 DNA: TGTGCCATCAGTGAACACACAGGGGCGTCTCAGCCCCAGCATTTT

J gene: TRBJ2-2
CDR3 length: 15
V gene: TRBV6-1
D gene: TRBD2
clone size: .
CDR3 protein: CASSEVAGGAGELFF
CDR3 DNA: TGTGCCAGCAGTGAAGTAGCGGGAGGTGCCGGGGAGCTGTTTTTT

J gene: TRBJ1-2
CDR3 length: 15
V gene: TRBV28
D gene: .
clone size: .
CDR3 protein: CASTTGEQAFSDYTF
CDR3 DNA: TGTGCCAGCACAACTGGTGAGCAAGCGTTCTCCGACTACACCTTC

J gene: TRBJ1-2
CDR3 length: 13
V gene: TRBV4-3
D gene: .
clone size: once
CDR3 protein: CASSQEPEYGYTF
CDR3 DNA: TGCGCCAGCAGCCAAGAGCCCGAGTATGGCTACACCTTC

J gene: TRBJ2-7
CDR3 length: 14
V gene: TRBV4-1
D gene: .
clone size: .
CDR3 protein: CASSQDWTSYEQYF
CDR3 DNA: TGCGCCAGCAGCCAAGATTGGACTTCCTACGAGCAGTACTTC

J gene: TRBJ1-4
CDR3 length: 14
V gene: TRBV15
D gene: TRBD1
clone size: .
CDR3 protein: CATSRSGGRTKLFF
CDR3 DNA: TGTGCCACCAGCAGGTCAGGGGGCCGCACGAAACTGTTTTTT

J gene: TRBJ2-7
CDR3 length: 15
V gene: TRBV5-6
D gene: TRBD1
clone size: .
CDR3 protein: CASSLWDRGSYEQYF
CDR3 DNA: TGTGCCAGCAGTCTTTGGGACAGGGGTAGCTACGAGCAGTACTTC

J gene: TRBJ1-2
CDR3 length: 16
V gene: TRBV5-6
D gene: .
clone size: .
CDR3 protein: CASSPLGGSASYGYTF
CDR3 DNA: TGTGCCAGCAGCCCCCTCGGGGGTTCTGCTAGTTATGGCTACACCTTC

J gene: TRBJ1-1
CDR3 length: 16
V gene: TRBV19
D gene: .
clone size: .
CDR3 protein: CASRQGVGVYNTEAFF
CDR3 DNA: TGTGCCAGTAGGCAAGGGGTTGGAGTGTATAACACTGAAGCTTTCTTT

J gene: TRBJ2-7
CDR3 length: 16
V gene: TRBV5-5
D gene: TRBD1
clone size: .
CDR3 protein: CASSPGQARSSYEQYF
CDR3 DNA: TGTGCCAGCAGCCCCGGACAGGCCCGGAGCTCCTACGAGCAGTACTTC

J gene: TRBJ2-3
CDR3 length: 16
V gene: TRBV27
D gene: .
clone size: once
CDR3 protein: CASSISGVANTDTQYF
CDR3 DNA: TGTGCCAGCAGTATCTCGGGAGTAGCTAACACAGATACGCAGTATTTT

J gene: TRBJ1-2
CDR3 length: 14
V gene: TRBV28
D gene: TRBD1
clone size: .
CDR3 protein: CASSSADDRVGYTF
CDR3 DNA: TGTGCCAGCAGTTCAGCAGACGACAGGGTTGGCTACACCTTC

J gene: TRBJ1-2
CDR3 length: 14
V gene: TRBV28
D gene: TRBD1
clone size: .
CDR3 protein: CASRLTGGGYGYTF
CDR3 DNA: TGTGCCAGCAGGCTAACAGGGGGCGGCTATGGCTACACCTTC

J gene: TRBJ1-1
CDR3 length: 12
V gene: TRBV6-2/TRBV6-3
D gene: .
clone size: .
CDR3 protein: CASSRFATEAFF
CDR3 DNA: TGTGCCAGCAGTCGGTTCGCCACTGAAGCTTTCTTT

J gene: TRBJ2-3
CDR3 length: 15
V gene: TRBV29-1
D gene: .
clone size: .
CDR3 protein: CSAWGTLPSTDTQYF
CDR3 DNA: TGCAGCGCCTGGGGGACACTTCCGAGCACAGATACGCAGTATTTT

J gene: TRBJ1-5
CDR3 length: 16
V gene: TRBV30
D gene: .
clone size: .
CDR3 protein: CAWSSSREGVHQPQHF
CDR3 DNA: TGTGCCTGGAGTTCCTCCCGGGAGGGGGTTCATCAGCCCCAGCATTTT

J gene: TRBJ1-5
CDR3 length: 15
V gene: TRBV18
D gene: TRBD1
clone size: once
CDR3 protein: CASSSRTGGLQPQHF
CDR3 DNA: TGTGCCAGCTCATCAAGGACAGGGGGCCTACAGCCCCAGCATTTT

J gene: TRBJ1-4
CDR3 length: 14
V gene: TRBV27
D gene: .
clone size: .
CDR3 protein: CASSELGGAEKLFF
CDR3 DNA: TGTGCCAGCAGTGAGTTAGGAGGCGCAGAAAAACTGTTTTTT

J gene: TRBJ2-7
CDR3 length: 14
V gene: TRBV15
D gene: .
clone size: .
CDR3 protein: CATSRGLNSYEQYF
CDR3 DNA: TGTGCCACCAGCAGAGGACTTAACTCCTACGAGCAGTACTTC

J gene: TRBJ1-2
CDR3 length: 13
V gene: TRBV30
D gene: .
clone size: .
CDR3 protein: CAWSGGPGAGYTF
CDR3 DNA: TGTGCCTGGAGTGGGGGGCCCGGGGCGGGCTACACCTTC

J gene: TRBJ1-3
CDR3 length: 14
V gene: TRBV5-6
D gene: .
clone size: .
CDR3 protein: CASSVTGNGNTIYF
CDR3 DNA: TGTGCCAGCAGCGTGACAGGAAATGGAAACACCATATATTTT

J gene: TRBJ2-5
CDR3 length: 15
V gene: TRBV5-8
D gene: .
clone size: few
CDR3 protein: CASSLVQAKRETQYF
CDR3 DNA: TGTGCCAGCAGCTTGGTCCAGGCGAAGCGGGAGACCCAGTACTTC

J gene: TRBJ2-1
CDR3 length: 15
V gene: TRBV27
D gene: TRBD2
clone size: .
CDR3 protein: CASSSGKLVGNEQFF
CDR3 DNA: TGTGCCAGCAGTAGCGGGAAACTGGTGGGTAATGAGCAGTTCTTC

J gene: TRBJ2-7
CDR3 length: 15
V gene: TRBV6-5
D gene: TRBD2
clone size: .
CDR3 protein: CASSRPGIAGYEQYF
CDR3 DNA: TGTGCCAGCAGCCGTCCTGGGATAGCGGGATACGAGCAGTACTTC

J gene: TRBJ1-4
CDR3 length: 15
V gene: TRBV6-5
D gene: TRBD1
clone size: once
CDR3 protein: CASRPAGTGNEKLFF
CDR3 DNA: TGTGCCAGCAGGCCGGCCGGGACAGGGAATGAAAAACTGTTTTTT

J gene: TRBJ1-5
CDR3 length: 12
V gene: TRBV6-2/TRBV6-3
D gene: .
clone size: .
CDR3 protein: CASSTRLQPQHF
CDR3 DNA: TGTGCCAGCAGTACCAGACTTCAGCCCCAGCATTTT

J gene: TRBJ1-6
CDR3 length: 15
V gene: TRBV3-1/TRBV3-2
D gene: TRBD1
clone size: few
CDR3 protein: CASSQDQGVGSPLHF
CDR3 DNA: TGTGCCAGCAGCCAAGACCAGGGGGTCGGTTCACCCCTCCACTTT

J gene: TRBJ2-5
CDR3 length: 16
V gene: TRBV5-4
D gene: TRBD2
clone size: once
CDR3 protein: CASSSLPWTSQETQYF
CDR3 DNA: TGTGCCAGCAGCTCCCTGCCCTGGACTAGTCAAGAGACCCAGTACTTC

J gene: TRBJ1-4
CDR3 length: 14
V gene: TRBV10-3
D gene: .
clone size: .
CDR3 protein: CATGFTGNNEKLFF
CDR3 DNA: TGTGCCACTGGGTTCACAGGAAATAATGAAAAACTGTTTTTT

J gene: TRBJ1-4
CDR3 length: 15
V gene: TRBV6-2/TRBV6-3
D gene: .
clone size: .
CDR3 protein: CASSQQDGLVEKLFF
CDR3 DNA: TGTGCCAGCAGTCAACAGGACGGCCTGGTTGAAAAACTGTTTTTT

J gene: TRBJ1-1
CDR3 length: 15
V gene: TRBV7-9
D gene: .
clone size: .
CDR3 protein: CASSLRQGWSTEAFF
CDR3 DNA: TGTGCCAGCAGTTTAAGGCAGGGCTGGTCCACTGAAGCTTTCTTT

J gene: TRBJ2-3
CDR3 length: 14
V gene: TRBV5-6
D gene: TRBD2
clone size: .
CDR3 protein: CASSLIAGEDTQYF
CDR3 DNA: TGTGCCAGCAGCCTAATAGCGGGAGAAGATACGCAGTATTTT

J gene: TRBJ1-5
CDR3 length: 15
V gene: TRBV18
D gene: TRBD1
clone size: .
CDR3 protein: CASSPMTGRNQPQHF
CDR3 DNA: TGTGCCAGCTCACCGATGACAGGGCGCAATCAGCCCCAGCATTTT

J gene: TRBJ2-7
CDR3 length: 16
V gene: TRBV27
D gene: .
clone size: many
CDR3 protein: CASSLRGDGGTYEQYF
CDR3 DNA: TGTGCCAGCAGTCTCAGAGGGGACGGGGGTACCTACGAGCAGTACTTC

J gene: TRBJ1-2
CDR3 length: 15
V gene: TRBV28
D gene: .
clone size: few
CDR3 protein: CASSSLRQAHYGYTF
CDR3 DNA: TGTGCCAGCAGTTCTCTGCGACAGGCTCACTATGGCTACACCTTC

J gene: TRBJ2-5
CDR3 length: 16
V gene: TRBV15
D gene: TRBD2
clone size: .
CDR3 protein: CATGPGLAGMVETQYF
CDR3 DNA: TGTGCCACCGGACCGGGACTAGCGGGAATGGTAGAGACCCAGTACTTC

J gene: TRBJ2-1
CDR3 length: 15
V gene: TRBV6-5
D gene: .
clone size: .
CDR3 protein: CASNRQALSGNEQFF
CDR3 DNA: TGTGCCAGCAATCGACAGGCCCTTTCGGGCAATGAGCAGTTCTTC

J gene: TRBJ1-5
CDR3 length: 17
V gene: TRBV28
D gene: TRBD1
clone size: .
CDR3 protein: CASSFGETGVRNQPQHF
CDR3 DNA: TGTGCCAGCAGTTTTGGGGAGACAGGGGTTCGCAATCAGCCCCAGCATTTT

J gene: TRBJ1-6
CDR3 length: 11
V gene: TRBV6-5
D gene: .
clone size: .
CDR3 protein: CASGGIRNLHF
CDR3 DNA: TGTGCCAGCGGGGGGATCAGGAACCTCCACTTT

J gene: TRBJ2-2
CDR3 length: 12
V gene: TRBV2
D gene: .
clone size: .
CDR3 protein: CASIINTGELFF
CDR3 DNA: TGTGCCAGCATAATAAACACCGGGGAGCTGTTTTTT

J gene: TRBJ2-1
CDR3 length: 13
V gene: TRBV10-1
D gene: .
clone size: .
CDR3 protein: CASSVPSSSEQFF
CDR3 DNA: TGCGCCAGCAGTGTACCTAGTTCCAGTGAGCAGTTCTTC

J gene: TRBJ1-1
CDR3 length: 13
V gene: TRBV5-6
D gene: .
clone size: .
CDR3 protein: CASSLGQVTKAFF
CDR3 DNA: TGTGCCAGCAGCTTGGGACAGGTAACAAAAGCTTTCTTT

J gene: TRBJ2-7
CDR3 length: 12
V gene: TRBV5-8
D gene: .
clone size: .
CDR3 protein: CASSLTTGEQYF
CDR3 DNA: TGTGCCAGCAGCTTGACTACAGGGGAGCAGTACTTC

J gene: TRBJ2-1
CDR3 length: 15
V gene: TRBV7-3
D gene: TRBD2
clone size: .
CDR3 protein: CASSLNSGGYNEQFF
CDR3 DNA: TGTGCCAGCAGCTTAAATAGCGGGGGGTACAATGAGCAGTTCTTC

J gene: TRBJ2-3
CDR3 length: 20
V gene: TRBV24-1
D gene: TRBD1
clone size: .
CDR3 protein: CATSDPAWTPEDRGPDTQYF
CDR3 DNA: TGTGCCACCAGTGATCCTGCTTGGACACCAGAGGACAGGGGGCCAGATACGCAGTATTTT

J gene: TRBJ2-2
CDR3 length: 14
V gene: TRBV7-2
D gene: .
clone size: .
CDR3 protein: CASSLGQNTGELFF
CDR3 DNA: TGTGCCAGCAGCTTGGGGCAGAACACCGGGGAGCTGTTTTTT

J gene: TRBJ2-5
CDR3 length: 15
V gene: TRBV7-9
D gene: .
clone size: .
CDR3 protein: CASSFRQGLQETQYF
CDR3 DNA: TGTGCCAGCAGCTTTAGGCAGGGATTACAAGAGACCCAGTACTTC

J gene: TRBJ2-7
CDR3 length: 14
V gene: TRBV15
D gene: TRBD1
clone size: .
CDR3 protein: CATRRGQTSYEQYF
CDR3 DNA: TGTGCCACCAGACGGGGACAGACGTCCTACGAGCAGTACTTC

J gene: TRBJ1-4
CDR3 length: 14
V gene: TRBV28
D gene: .
clone size: once
CDR3 protein: CASSPFPPSEKLFF
CDR3 DNA: TGTGCCAGCAGTCCGTTTCCTCCGTCCGAAAAACTGTTTTTT

J gene: TRBJ1-5
CDR3 length: 17
V gene: TRBV28
D gene: TRBD1
clone size: .
CDR3 protein: CASSSSGQPTKNQPQHF
CDR3 DNA: TGTGCCAGCAGTTCCTCGGGACAGCCGACAAAAAATCAGCCCCAGCATTTT

J gene: TRBJ2-1
CDR3 length: 17
V gene: TRBV24-1
D gene: .
clone size: .
CDR3 protein: CATSDANTGLYYNEQFF
CDR3 DNA: TGTGCCACCAGTGACGCAAACACAGGGCTCTATTACAATGAGCAGTTCTTC

J gene: TRBJ1-2
CDR3 length: 13
V gene: TRBV12-3/TRBV12-4
D gene: .
clone size: .
CDR3 protein: CASGSDSNYGYTF
CDR3 DNA: TGTGCCAGCGGGTCCGACAGCAACTATGGCTACACCTTC

J gene: TRBJ1-5
CDR3 length: 13
V gene: TRBV2
D gene: .
clone size: once
CDR3 protein: CAGSDSLDQPQHF
CDR3 DNA: TGTGCCGGATCGGACAGCCTCGATCAGCCCCAGCATTTT